This T cell receptor beta chain appears in the sequencing data of a study of blood T cell repertoires in COVID-19. Clones were sequenced by immunoSEQ multiplex PCR, and TCRdb holds only the in-frame ones, with some missing. The table includes a few hundred thousand clones, roughly 90% detected once. The CDR3 runs 15 residues. Germline V lookup: CDR1 SGHTA, CDR2 FQGNSA. Trimming stripped 1 base from V and 7 bases from J, with 16 bases between. V is TRBV7-2 and J is TRBJ1-2; D remains ambiguous. The sequence came from a young man with acute or convalescent COVID-19. The sequencing input was peripheral blood. The CDR3 reads CASSLEAVGSAGYTF. CDR3 nucleotide sequence: TGTGCCAGCAGCTTAGAGGCAGTCGGGTCGGCTGGCTACACCTTC. Supplemented by reference TRBV7-2 and TRBJ1-2, the full variable domain reads GAGVSQSPSNKVTEKGKDVELRCDPISGHTALYWYRQSLGQGLEFLIYFQGNSAPDKSGLPSDRFSAERTGGSVSTLTIQRTQQEDSAVYLCASSLEAVGSAGYTFGSGTRLTVV.